The rows below give T cell receptor beta chains drawn from one sample of a study of cytomegalovirus exposure and HLA in healthy donors. TCRdb keeps only in-frame clones here, not all; method: immunoSEQ multiplex PCR. The data contain about 42,000 clones, 50% to 55% of them singletons. Input material: PBMCs. The receptor source for this set is a human donor in good health. Each CDR3 is given with its conserved first and last residue. A D gene is named only where the DNA matches it firmly. Clone sizes are given selectively: once, few, many, or a class where the clone is expanded.

j_call	clone_size	v_call	d_call	cdr3_nt	cdr3_aa
TRBJ1-2	.	TRBV30	.	TGTGCCTGGAGCTTAGGGAGAGAGTGGGGCTACACCTTC	CAWSLGREWGYTF
TRBJ1-5	.	TRBV5-5	.	TGTGCCAGCAGCTTTGACAGGTGGGCCAATCAGCCCCAGCATTTT	CASSFDRWANQPQHF
TRBJ2-6	.	TRBV30	TRBD1	TGTGCCTGGAGTGTGCAGGGGGCAAGGACCCGCTTAGGGGCCAACGTCCTGACTTTC	CAWSVQGARTRLGANVLTF
TRBJ1-3	few	TRBV6-6	TRBD1	TGTGCCAGCCATACAGGGGGAGCTGGAAACACCATATATTTT	CASHTGGAGNTIYF
TRBJ2-3	.	TRBV10-3	TRBD2	TGTGCCATTAGCCTTCCCGTAGCGGGGGGAACAGATACGCAGTATTTT	CAISLPVAGGTDTQYF
TRBJ2-3	.	TRBV29-1	.	TGCAGCGTCCTAACGGTAGGGGGTCCGTATTTT	CSVLTVGGPYF
TRBJ2-7	.	TRBV7-9	TRBD1	TGTGCCAGCAGCCGTAGGGTGGGGGACAGGGGGCTCTCCGAGCAGTACTTC	CASSRRVGDRGLSEQYF
TRBJ1-5	.	TRBV6-5	.	TGTGCCAGCAGTTACGAGGGGGAAGGGCCCCAGCATTTT	CASSYEGEGPQHF
TRBJ2-2	few	TRBV7-6	.	TGTGCCAGCAGCACAGGGCAACGCGTCGGGGAGCTGTTTTTT	CASSTGQRVGELFF
TRBJ1-5	.	TRBV6-6	TRBD1	TGTGCCAGCAGCGTTAGACAGGGTGATCAGCCCCAGCATTTT	CASSVRQGDQPQHF
TRBJ2-7	few	TRBV7-2	TRBD2	TGTGCCAGTCATAGCGGGGCTAGCGGATTTTACTCCTACGAGCAGTACTTC	CASHSGASGFYSYEQYF
TRBJ2-7	.	TRBV18	TRBD2	TGTGCCAGCTCACGCTCCCGGGGGGGAGGAGGCGAGCAGTACTTC	CASSRSRGGGGEQYF
TRBJ2-5	.	TRBV6-5	TRBD2	TGTGCCAGCAGTACCCCGGGGGGGCCAGCAGAGACCCAGTACTTC	CASSTPGGPAETQYF
TRBJ2-5	.	TRBV6-6	.	TGTGCCAGCAGTCTACAGGGAGGGGAGACCCAGTACTTC	CASSLQGGETQYF
TRBJ2-7	.	TRBV2	TRBD1	TGTGCCAGCAGTTGGGAACAGGGGGCGGACTACGAGCAGTACTTC	CASSWEQGADYEQYF
TRBJ2-1	few	TRBV7-9	TRBD2	TGTGCCAGCAGCTTATTGACTAGCAGCTACAATGAGCAGTTCTTC	CASSLLTSSYNEQFF
TRBJ2-1	few	TRBV7-3	TRBD2	TGTGCCAGCAGCCCCTACACGGGAGGCCACTCCTACAATGAGCAGTTCTTC	CASSPYTGGHSYNEQFF
TRBJ2-2	.	TRBV7-3	.	TGTGCCAGCAGCCATGGCAAGAACACCGGGGAGCTGTTTTTT	CASSHGKNTGELFF
TRBJ1-2	few	TRBV4-3	TRBD1	TGCGCCAGCAGCCAAGGGGACAGCTTCTATGGCTACACCTTC	CASSQGDSFYGYTF
TRBJ2-2	.	TRBV19	TRBD2	TGTGCCAGTAAGGGAGCGGGAGAAGTCGGCGGGGAGCTGTTTTTT	CASKGAGEVGGELFF
TRBJ1-5	.	TRBV6-6	.	TGTGCCAGCAGCTTATTGTCCGCAGTTAGCAATCAGCCCCAGCATTTT	CASSLLSAVSNQPQHF
TRBJ2-5	.	TRBV7-2	.	TGTGCCAGCAGCGTCTACCAAGAGACCCAGTACTTC	CASSVYQETQYF
TRBJ2-7	few	TRBV28	TRBD1	TGTGCCAGCAGTATAGGGACAGGCTACGAGCAGTACTTC	CASSIGTGYEQYF
TRBJ1-6	few	TRBV7-2	.	TGTGCCAGCAGCCGGGCCAGCGGCTCACCCCTCCACTTT	CASSRASGSPLHF
TRBJ2-7	.	TRBV18	TRBD2	TGTGCCAGCTCACCGGGTATAGCGGGGACCACCTACGAGCAGTACTTC	CASSPGIAGTTYEQYF
TRBJ2-7	.	TRBV2	.	TGTGCCAGCAGTGGGAGTGTAGGGGCCTACGAGCAGTACTTC	CASSGSVGAYEQYF
TRBJ1-1	few	TRBV18	TRBD1	TGTGCCAGCTCACCGACAGGGTACACTGAAGCTTTCTTT	CASSPTGYTEAFF
TRBJ2-7	.	TRBV11-2	.	TGTGCCAGCAGCCTTAGGACATCCCACGAGCAGTACTTC	CASSLRTSHEQYF